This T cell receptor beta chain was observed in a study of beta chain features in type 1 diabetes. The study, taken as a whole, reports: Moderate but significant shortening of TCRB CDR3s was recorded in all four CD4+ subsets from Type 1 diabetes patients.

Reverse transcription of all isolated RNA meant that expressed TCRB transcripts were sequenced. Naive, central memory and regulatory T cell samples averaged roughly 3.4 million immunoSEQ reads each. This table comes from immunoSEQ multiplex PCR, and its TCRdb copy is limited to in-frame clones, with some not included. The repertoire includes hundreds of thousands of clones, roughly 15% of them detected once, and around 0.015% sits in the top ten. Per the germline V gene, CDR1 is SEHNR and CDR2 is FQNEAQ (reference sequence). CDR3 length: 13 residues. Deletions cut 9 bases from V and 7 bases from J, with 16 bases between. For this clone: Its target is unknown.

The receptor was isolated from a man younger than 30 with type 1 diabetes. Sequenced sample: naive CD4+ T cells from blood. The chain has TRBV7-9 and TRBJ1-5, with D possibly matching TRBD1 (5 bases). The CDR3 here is CASTGGSGQPQHF. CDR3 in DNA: TGTGCCAGTACTGGGGGGAGCGGGCAGCCCCAGCATTTT.